This note documents a single TCR beta chain sequence. Its cognate antigen is unknown. Sequencing used immunoSEQ multiplex PCR; TCRdb keeps in-frame clones, though not all of them. This sample carries approximately 2.1 million clones, 85% to 95% of them seen once, and the ten largest clones take under 0.45%. This record comes from a study of shared clonotypes between healthy human individuals. Across the study: Used for every donor were three CD4 naive, three CD4 memory, two CD8 naive and one CD8 memory plate. Study findings and constraints: Naive subsets generally had larger estimated richness than memory subsets.

Sequenced sample: naive CD4+ T cells from PBMCs. Subset denoted: CD45RA+ positively selected. The clonotype originates from a man aged 18 to 35 in good health. Some clones in this sample may be carry-over from other donors' samples.

The CDR3 spells CASSETNRLLGGNTIYF. In nucleotides, the CDR3 is TGTGCCAGCAGTGAAACGAACCGTCTCCTTGGTGGAAACACCATATATTTT. V usage is TRBV2 and J usage is TRBJ1-3, with D hard to call. Germline V CDR1 and CDR2: SNHLY, FYNNEI. V lost 2 bases and J 3 bases, leaving 17 bases between the germline ends. The CDR3 is 17 residues long.